A single sample gave rise to the 7 T cell receptor beta chains below, sequenced in a study of Graves' ophthalmopathy and Graves' hyperthyroidism. Researchers took RNA transcripts and amplified TCR beta CDR3 regions from them. Second-round multiplex PCR followed a first-round RT-PCR using HTBI primers. TCRdb used MiXCR to reprocess the multiplex PCR reads, holding one entry per CDR3 protein. The sample lists over a million distinct CDR3 sequences, 35% to 45% seen once, with 11% in the top ten. Sequencing used peripheral blood or thyroid tissue (not recorded which). These receptors originate from an adult man with Graves' hyperthyroidism.

V and J are TRBV5-1 and TRBJ1-4, with D possibly TRBD1 on 5 matching bases. Deletions cut 3 bases from V and 5 bases from J, with 14 bases between. Germline CDR1 reads SGHRS; CDR2 reads YFSETQ. The CDR3 is made up of 15 amino acids. CDR3 region: CASSSDLEGNEKLFF. The CDR3, as DNA: TGCGCCAGCAGCTCTGATCTCGAGGGGAATGAAAAACTGTTTTTT.

This clonotype was picked up many times. The chain couples TRBV7-2 to TRBJ1-5; D may be TRBD1 (6 bases). The CDR3 totals 16 residues. V was pared by 5 bases and J by 4 bases, with 18 bases between. Germline V gene lookup returns CDR1 SGHTA and CDR2 FQGNSA. CDR3 residues: CASSLSVGTPNQPQHF. The CDR3 coding sequence is TGTGCCAGCAGCCTCTCCGTGGGGACACCGAATCAGCCCCAGCATTTT.

This clonotype was seen many times. One end of the junction fails to match germline, which may point to a read error. The rearrangement links TRBV5-1 to TRBJ1-2; unclear D gene. Germline V CDR1 and CDR2: SGHRS, YFSETQ. This CDR3 region has 10 residues. The CDR3 coding sequence is TGCGCCAGCAGCTTGGCTGACTGCCCTTTC. Amino acids: CASSLADCPF.

This clonotype was detected ten times or more. One end of the junction is discordant with germline, which a read error may explain. The rearrangement joins TRBV5-1 to TRBJ2-7; TRBD2 agrees at 12 bases. The CDR3 runs 15 residues. Germline values: CDR1 SGHRS, CDR2 YFSETQ. CDR3 DNA: TGTGCCAGCAGCTTAGGACTAGCGGGAACCTACGAGCAGTACTTC. The encoded protein is CASSLGLAGTYEQYF.

This clonotype appeared a few times. J is TRBJ2-7 and V is TRBV10-2; the match to TRBD2 covers 10 bases. V dropped 5 bases and J dropped 3; count of bases not matched to a gene: 7. The CDR3 totals 15 residues. Germline CDR1 WSHSY, CDR2 SAAADI. The chain's CDR3 is CASSPTSGKVYEQYF. CDR3 sequence (DNA): TGCGCCAGCAGTCCCACTAGCGGGAAGGTCTACGAGCAGTACTTC.

The rearrangement links TRBV10-3 to TRBJ2-4; 12 nucleotides align to TRBD2. The CDR3 is 17 residues long. The germline V gene encodes CDR1 ENHRY and CDR2 SYGVKD. The V gene end was trimmed by 6 bases and the J gene end by 2 bases; junction bases not matched to a gene: 8. Written as DNA, the CDR3 is TGTGCCATCAGCGACACTCTAGCGGGAGGGACCAAAAACATTCAGTACTTC. Protein: CAISDTLAGGTKNIQYF.

The chain recombines TRBV7-2 with TRBJ2-7; 9 bases fit TRBD1. Losses at the gene ends were 5 bases for V and 6 bases for J; bases not matched to a gene: 20. CDR3 length equals 18 residues. The germline V gene has CDR1 SGHTA and CDR2 FQGNSA. The CDR3: CASSRPGQGALTPSEQYF. The CDR3 DNA follows: TGTGCCAGCAGCCGACCGGGACAGGGCGCACTCACTCCATCCGAGCAGTACTTC.